The 10 T cell receptor beta chains reported below all come from one sample, sequenced in a study of a mutant IDH1 vaccine in newly diagnosed glioma. Regarding time point: week 23, last vaccination. Mutant IDH1 20-mer peptide, at 300 ug, made up each vaccine dose, with topical imiquimod. Their cognate antigens are unknown. The protocol was immunoSEQ multiplex PCR, while the TCRdb copy is restricted to in-frame clones and leaves out a portion. The sample shows approximately 79,000 clones, around 85% of them seen only once. The starting material was PBMCs, obtained from a glioma patient whose treatment included an IDH1 peptide vaccine. These receptors were collected from a woman in her forties or fifties with glioma.

The V and J genes are TRBV9 and TRBJ1-4; D is possibly TRBD1 (6 bases). Trimming removed 6 bases at V and 7 bases at J, with 16 bases between. The CDR3 has 14 amino acids. Germline V gene sequence: CDR1 SGDLS, CDR2 YYNGEE. The CDR3 protein is CASNPGGAGEKLFF. The CDR3 region has the DNA TGTGCCAGCAATCCGGGGGGGGCCGGTGAAAAACTGTTTTTT.

V and J are TRBV18 and TRBJ2-1; 10 positions agree with TRBD2. There are 15 residues in the CDR3. Germline V gene data show CDR1 as KGHSH and CDR2 as LQKENI. V lost 3 bases, J lost 4 bases, and 3 bases stayed unmatched. This chain's CDR3 is CASSPGLADYNEQFF. The DNA for the CDR3 is TGTGCCAGCTCACCTGGACTAGCGGATTACAATGAGCAGTTCTTC.

This clone has only one observation. J is TRBJ1-1 and V is TRBV4-1, with D tentatively TRBD1 (6 bases). The CDR3 has 14 amino acids. Trimming stripped 4 bases from V and 1 base from J, with 10 bases between. The germline V gene has CDR1 MGHRA and CDR2 YSYEKL. The CDR3 here is CASSPWGANTEAFF. The DNA for the CDR3 is TGCGCCAGCAGCCCATGGGGGGCGAACACTGAAGCTTTCTTT.

The rearrangement uses TRBV28 and TRBJ1-1; 7 nucleotides align to TRBD1. The CDR3 totals 13 residues. V trimming: 9 bases; J trimming: 1 base; junction bases outside the gene matches: 5. From germline, CDR1 is MDHEN and CDR2 SYDVKM. DNA for the CDR3: TGTGCCAGTGGGACAGTCAAGAACACTGAAGCTTTCTTT. As protein: CASGTVKNTEAFF.

V usage is TRBV10-1 and J usage is TRBJ2-3; unclear D gene. CDR1 is WNHNN, CDR2 SYGVQD, per germline (reference sequence). The CDR3 contains 16 residues. V gave up 3 bases and J gave up 0 bases, with 13 bases separating them. The CDR3 region has the DNA TGCGCCAGCAGTGACTCCCGACTGGGGAGCACAGATACGCAGTATTTT. This translates into CASSDSRLGSTDTQYF.

This sequence joins TRBV6-5 and TRBJ1-5; D call uncertain. V was clipped by 0 bases and J by 8 bases, with 5 bases between them. Per the germline V gene, CDR1 is MNHEY and CDR2 is SVGAGI. The CDR3 totals 12 residues. CDR3 DNA: TGTGCCAGCAGTTACTCGGGTGAGCCCCAGCATTTT. It is translated as CASSYSGEPQHF.

This clone occurred once. The chain recombines TRBV4-1 with TRBJ2-7; no definite D call. The CDR3 extends over 15 amino acids. Trimming pared 1 base from V and 6 bases from J, leaving 16 bases between. The germline V gene has CDR1 MGHRA and CDR2 YSYEKL. The CDR3 protein is CASSQGWTPSVEQYF. The CDR3 nucleotides read TGCGCCAGCAGCCAAGGTTGGACCCCGTCGGTCGAGCAGTACTTC.

The V gene is TRBV30, the J gene TRBJ2-2; D ambiguous. Trimming stripped 8 bases from V and 0 bases from J, with 10 bases between. Germline CDR1 GTSNPN, CDR2 SVGIG (reference sequence). This CDR3 is built from 13 residues. CDR3 nucleotides: TGTGCCCATGGCCTCCCGAACACCGGGGAGCTGTTTTTT. This translates into CAHGLPNTGELFF.

This chain joins TRBV5-5 and TRBJ2-1, with D perhaps TRBD1 or TRBD2 (5 bases each). Germline values: CDR1 SGHKS, CDR2 YYEKEE (reference sequence). The V and J ends lost 4 bases and 12 bases respectively, with 17 bases between them. The CDR3 consists of 13 residues. The CDR3 spells CASSRVFLGVQFF. For the CDR3, the DNA is TGTGCCAGCAGCAGGGTATTCCTGGGGGTGCAGTTCTTC. The entire variable domain, with the rest obtained from reference TRBV5-5 and TRBJ2-1, is as follows: DAGVTQSPTHLIKTRGQQVTLRCSPISGHKSVSWYQQVLGQGPQFIFQYYEKEERGRGNFPDRFSARQFPNYSSELNVNALLLGDSALYLCASSRVFLGVQFFGPGTRLTVL.

This clone appeared a few times. This CDR3 reads CASSIGGRAHNEQFF. The CDR3 nucleotides read TGTGCCAGTAGTATAGGTGGTCGTGCCCACAATGAGCAGTTCTTC. The chain has TRBV19 and TRBJ2-1; D is undetermined. The germline V and J ends were trimmed by 1 base and 5 bases, with 12 bases remaining between them. The CDR3 length is 15 residues. Germline V gene data show CDR1 as LNHDA and CDR2 as SQIVND (reference sequence).